Following are 20 T cell receptor beta chains from one sample sequenced in a study of blood T cell repertoires in COVID-19. The assay was immunoSEQ multiplex PCR, and TCRdb's table has in-frame clones only and misses some. The sample records roughly 120,000 clones, roughly four fifths being singletons. Sequencing used peripheral blood. The receptors were gathered from a man in his 70s with active or convalescent COVID-19.

V and J are TRBV10-3 and TRBJ2-6, with 8 bases that match TRBD1. This CDR3 spans 16 amino acids. In germline, CDR1 is ENHRY, CDR2 SYGVKD. V shed 10 bases, J shed 0 bases, and the junction held 8 bases outside the gene matches. CDR3 residues: CATRRQGNSGANVLTF. The DNA for the CDR3 is TGTGCCACCCGTAGACAGGGGAACTCTGGGGCCAACGTCCTGACTTTC.

The chain couples TRBV28 to TRBJ1-5; TRBD1 agrees at 10 bases. J gave up 4 bases and V 6 bases, and 9 bases lay outside the gene matches. Germline CDR1 is MDHEN and CDR2 is SYDVKM. This CDR3 spans 16 amino acids. The CDR3 sequence is CASRRDRGSGNQPQHF. The CDR3 DNA reads TGTGCCAGCAGGCGGGACAGGGGTAGTGGGAATCAGCCCCAGCATTTT.

V usage is TRBV30 and J usage is TRBJ1-2; TRBD1 is a possible D gene (6 bases). Trimming removed 3 bases at V and 4 bases at J, with 18 bases between. CDR1 and CDR2 from the germline V gene are GTSNPN and SVGIG (reference sequence). The CDR3 contains 15 residues. CDR3 nucleotides: TGTGCCTGGAGCGGCCGGGGTACAGGGATCTATGGCTACACCTTC. Protein: CAWSGRGTGIYGYTF.

This clone was observed a handful of times. V gene TRBV7-2 combines with J gene TRBJ2-3; the D is unclear. The germline V and J ends were trimmed by 5 bases and 2 bases, with 5 bases remaining between them. The CDR3 loop spans 12 amino acids. In germline, CDR1 is SGHTA, CDR2 FQGNSA. CDR3 DNA: TGTGCCAGCAGCCTCCTCACAGATACGCAGTATTTT. Translated, it gives CASSLLTDTQYF.

The sample holds a few counts of this clone. The chain joins TRBV5-1 to TRBJ2-2; D perhaps matches TRBD1 (6 bases). The V gene lost 6 bases and the J gene lost 7 bases, with 16 bases spanning the gap. In germline, CDR1 is SGHRS, CDR2 YFSETQ. CDR3 length: 14 amino acids. CDR3 residues: CASTLLQGIGELFF. CDR3 nucleotides: TGCGCCAGCACTCTGTTACAGGGTATCGGGGAGCTGTTTTTT.

This clone was seen a single time. The J gene is TRBJ1-3, the V gene TRBV9; D is undetermined. Germline CDR1 is SGDLS and CDR2 is YYNGEE. The CDR3 length is 16 residues. V was pared by 4 bases and J by 0 bases, with 14 bases between. The CDR3 spells CASSLQARSSGNTIYF. In DNA form, the CDR3 reads TGTGCCAGCAGCCTTCAGGCCCGGTCCTCTGGAAACACCATATATTTT.

V usage is TRBV11-2 and J usage is TRBJ2-7; a possible D gene is TRBD2 (5 bases). The CDR3 consists of 14 residues. The germline V gene encodes CDR1 SGHAT and CDR2 FQNNGV. The V and J ends lost 5 bases and 2 bases respectively, with 13 bases between them. The CDR3 coding sequence is TGTGCCAGCAGCCCGGGGAGCGGAGCCTACGAGCAGTACTTC. The encoded protein is CASSPGSGAYEQYF. The whole variable domain, filled in from reference TRBV11-2 and TRBJ2-7, reads EAGVAQSPRYKIIEKRQSVAFWCNPISGHATLYWYQQILGQGPKLLIQFQNNGVVDDSQLPKDRFSAERLKGVDSTLKIQPAKLEDSAVYLCASSPGSGAYEQYFGPGTRLTVT.

This chain connects TRBV6-2 or TRBV6-3 to TRBJ2-5, with 11 positions matching TRBD2. Germline V gene sequence: CDR1 MNHEY, CDR2 SVGEGT. With V trimmed by 4 bases and J by 7 bases, 11 bases remained unmatched. This CDR3 spans 16 amino acids. CDR3 DNA: TGTGCCAGCAGTTCCTTGACTAGCGGGACCGGTGGGACCCAGTACTTC. Encoded protein: CASSSLTSGTGGTQYF.

This clone showed up just a few times. The chain has TRBV18 and TRBJ1-6, with D uncertain. This CDR3 comprises 12 residues. The V and J ends lost 3 bases and 7 bases respectively, with 4 bases between them. The germline V gene has CDR1 KGHSH and CDR2 LQKENI. CDR3 sequence: CASSPRNSPLHF. The DNA of the CDR3 is TGTGCCAGCTCACCCAGGAATTCACCCCTCCACTTT.

The rearrangement joins TRBV3-1 (or the pseudogene TRBV3-2) to TRBJ2-5, with a tentative D call TRBD2 (5 bases). This CDR3 comprises 13 residues. Germline V gene data show CDR1 as LGHDT and CDR2 as YNNKEL (reference sequence). V was shortened by 4 bases and J by 5 bases, with 11 bases between the two germline ends. CDR3: CASSREPKETQYF. DNA for the CDR3: TGTGCCAGCAGCCGGGAGCCAAAGGAGACCCAGTACTTC.

Only a few counts were recorded for this clone. The chain employs TRBV3-1 (or the pseudogene TRBV3-2) and TRBJ1-4; D ambiguous. Germline values: CDR1 LGHDT, CDR2 YNNKEL (reference sequence). The CDR3 has 14 residues. The V end was cut by 8 bases, the J end by 5 bases, with 15 bases between. The CDR3 spells CASSPRGKNEKLFF. DNA of the CDR3: TGTGCCAGCTCCCCTCGGGGAAAGAATGAAAAACTGTTTTTT.

The chain employs TRBV27 and TRBJ2-2; 16 bases align to TRBD2. Germline trimming cut 3 bases from V and 3 bases from J; bases unmatched to any gene: 1. The CDR3 has 17 amino acids. Germline assignment: CDR1 MNHEY and CDR2 SMNVEV (reference sequence). The CDR3 DNA sequence: TGTGCCAGCAGTTTGGGACTAGCGGGAGGGTACACCGGGGAGCTGTTTTTT. This sequence encodes CASSLGLAGGYTGELFF.

The chain couples TRBV5-1 to TRBJ2-5; tentative D call: TRBD2 (6 bases). The germline V gene has CDR1 SGHRS and CDR2 YFSETQ. V was cut by 0 bases and J by 6 bases, with 9 bases left in between. This CDR3 contains 13 residues. The CDR3 region is CASSLERAKTQYF. The CDR3 DNA reads TGCGCCAGCAGCTTGGAGCGGGCAAAGACCCAGTACTTC. The full variable domain, its missing parts supplied by reference TRBV5-1 and TRBJ2-5, is KAGVTQTPRYLIKTRGQQVTLSCSPISGHRSVSWYQQTPGQGLQFLFEYFSETQRNKGNFPGRFSGRQFSNSRSEMNVSTLELGDSALYLCASSLERAKTQYFGPGTRLLVL.

V and J are TRBV5-1 and TRBJ1-2; 9 bases agree with TRBD1. V was clipped by 4 bases and J by 6 bases; unmatched bases: 4. Germline V gene sequence: CDR1 SGHRS, CDR2 YFSETQ. This CDR3 contains 13 residues. CDR3 in DNA: TGCGCCAGCAGCACACGACAGGGGGATGGCTACACCTTC. Translating gives CASSTRQGDGYTF.

The V gene is TRBV4-1, the J gene TRBJ2-4; 16 bases are shared with TRBD2. The junction had 6 bases not matched to a gene; V was cut back by 2 bases and J by 2 bases. This CDR3 is 19 amino acids long. The germline V gene has CDR1 MGHRA and CDR2 YSYEKL. In DNA, the CDR3 is TGCGCCAGCAGCCAACTGGGACTAGCGGGGGGGTCTACCAAAAACATTCAGTACTTC. Translation gives CASSQLGLAGGSTKNIQYF.

This clone was observed a handful of times. In the same sample, other DNA sequences code for this CDR3. The V gene is TRBV2, the J gene TRBJ1-5; 11 bases line up with TRBD1. The V gene's germline CDR1 is SNHLY and CDR2 FYNNEI. Trimming at V came to 7 bases and at J to 6 bases, leaving 5 bases not matched to a gene. CDR3 size: 14 residues. The CDR3 DNA is TGTGCCAGCATGAAAGGGACAGGGGGTCAGCCCCAGCATTTT. Translated: CASMKGTGGQPQHF.

The chain recombines TRBV5-5 with TRBJ1-5, with 9 bases that match TRBD1. This CDR3 spans 15 amino acids. Trimming took 4 bases from V and 4 from J; bases not matched to a gene: 6. Germline lookup yields CDR1 SGHKS and CDR2 YYEKEE (reference sequence). The CDR3 loop reads CASSLGQGVNQPQHF. The CDR3 DNA reads TGTGCCAGCAGCCTGGGACAGGGCGTTAATCAGCCCCAGCATTTT. The full variable domain, its missing parts supplied by reference TRBV5-5 and TRBJ1-5, is DAGVTQSPTHLIKTRGQQVTLRCSPISGHKSVSWYQQVLGQGPQFIFQYYEKEERGRGNFPDRFSARQFPNYSSELNVNALLLGDSALYLCASSLGQGVNQPQHFGDGTRLSIL.

This clone was seen a handful of times. The rearrangement uses TRBV13 and TRBJ2-2; 7 positions match TRBD1. This CDR3 spans 16 amino acids. CDR1 and CDR2 from the germline V gene are PRHDT and FYEKMQ (reference sequence). Trimming removed 5 bases from V and 1 base from J; junction bases left unmatched: 7. CDR3 protein: CASSPETGRNTGELFF. Here the CDR3 DNA reads TGTGCCAGCAGCCCCGAGACAGGGAGGAACACCGGGGAGCTGTTTTTT.

The rearrangement uses TRBV19 and TRBJ1-5; D is unresolved. Germline-derived CDR1 and CDR2 are LNHDA and SQIVND (reference sequence). The CDR3 consists of 15 residues. Trimming pared 2 bases from V and 0 bases from J, leaving 8 bases between. The CDR3 reads CASSITPNSNQPQHF. In DNA, the CDR3 is TGTGCCAGTAGTATAACCCCTAATAGCAATCAGCCCCAGCATTTT.

The CDR3 DNA is TGTGCCACCAGTGATCGGGCCCGCCAGGGGGGCACCGGGGAGCTGTTTTTT. This codes for CATSDRARQGGTGELFF. The chain is built from TRBV24-1 and TRBJ2-2; perhaps TRBD1 as D (7 bases). Trimming pared 3 bases from V and 4 bases from J, leaving 17 bases between. CDR3 size: 17 residues. CDR1 is KGHDR, CDR2 SFDVKD, per germline.